These T cell receptor beta chains were read from a single sample in a study of T-cell reconstitution after alpha-beta-depleted transplantation in children. TCRdb called the PCR reads again in MiXCR, with one record for every CDR3 protein. The table includes 98,000 or so distinct CDR3 sequences, about 25% detected once. Sample: PBMCs, taken before TCRalphabeta/CD19-depleted stem cell transplant. All receptors come from a boy aged 2 to 10 with acute lymphoblastic leukemia, due to receive a stem cell transplant. CDR3s include the opening cysteine and the closing phenylalanine or tryptophan. Fields, in order: V gene, D gene, clone size, J gene, CDR3 DNA, CDR3 protein. A D gene is named only where the DNA matches it firmly. Not every row has a clone size; where given, it reads once, few, many or a size class.

TRBV28	NA	few	TRBJ1-1	TGTGCCAGCAGTTCGCCGACGGTGAGGGCTTTCTTT	CASSSPTVRAFF
TRBV28	TRBD1	NA	TRBJ1-3	TGTGCCAGCAGTTTGCCAATTTCCGACAGGGGGCTAGTAGGTGGAAACACCATATATTTT	CASSLPISDRGLVGGNTIYF
TRBV5-1	NA	NA	TRBJ1-1	TGCGCCAGCACCTTGGCTGGGGGGGGCACTGAAGCTTTCTTT	CASTLAGGGTEAFF
TRBV19	NA	NA	TRBJ2-3	TGTGCCAGTACCTTCCAGGGAAGCACAGATACGCAGTATTTT	CASTFQGSTDTQYF
TRBV12-3/TRBV12-4	NA	NA	TRBJ2-2	TGTGCCAGCAGTTTAGGAACCAACACCGGGGAGCTGTTTTTT	CASSLGTNTGELFF
TRBV10-3	TRBD1	NA	TRBJ2-5	TGTGCCATCAGTGAGTTGGACAGGCAACAAGAGACCCAGTACTTC	CAISELDRQQETQYF
TRBV24-1	TRBD2	many	TRBJ2-5	TGTGCCACCAGTGACGGCTCGACTAGCGCCCAAGAGACCCAGTACTTC	CATSDGSTSAQETQYF
TRBV5-1	NA	many	TRBJ2-1	TGCGCCAGCAGCCCCCGGACCTCAAAGGCCGATGAGCAGTTCTTC	CASSPRTSKADEQFF
TRBV24-1	NA	NA	TRBJ2-3	TGTGCCACCAGTGTACGGAGCGCTAGCACAGATACGCAGTATTTC	CATSVRSASTDTQYF
TRBV20-1	NA	NA	TRBJ2-3	TGCAGTGCTAAACCCCGGGACGCTGGGCGAGGAGATACGCAGTATTTT	CSAKPRDAGRGDTQYF
TRBV3-1	TRBD2	many	TRBJ2-3	TGTGCCAGCAGCCCTACACTAGCGGTCACAGATACGCAGTATTTT	CASSPTLAVTDTQYF
TRBV6-1	NA	NA	TRBJ2-5	TGTGCCAGCAGGGGGTCCGGAGTTAGAGGGGAGACCCAGTACTTC	CASRGSGVRGETQYF
TRBV6-4	TRBD2	NA	TRBJ2-1	TGTGCCAGCAGTGACGGACTAGCGGAGGGGCCCAATGAGCAGTTCTTC	CASSDGLAEGPNEQFF
TRBV5-5	TRBD1	NA	TRBJ2-5	TGTGCCAGCAGCGGGACAGGGGGCGCGGAGACCCAGTACTTC	CASSGTGGAETQYF
TRBV28	NA	NA	TRBJ2-7	TGTGCCAGCAGCCGTGCCTACGAGCAGTACTTC	CASSRAYEQYF
TRBV7-2	NA	few	TRBJ2-3	TGTGCCAGCAGCTCCCCGGCCCTGCGCACAGATACGCAGTATTTT	CASSSPALRTDTQYF
TRBV7-6	NA	NA	TRBJ2-7	TGTGCCAGCAGCTTTAGCGGAGACTACTACGAGCAGTACTTC	CASSFSGDYYEQYF
TRBV20-1	NA	NA	TRBJ1-1	TGCAGTGCTAGAGATGCCGGGGGACTTAACACTGAAGCTTTCTTT	CSARDAGGLNTEAFF
TRBV4-2	NA	many	TRBJ2-7	TGTGCCAGCAGCCAAGAAGCTATCTACGAGCAGTACTTC	CASSQEAIYEQYF
TRBV5-1	TRBD1	few	TRBJ2-7	TGCGCCAGCAGCTTGGTAGGACAGGGGTTGGGTGAGCAGTACTTC	CASSLVGQGLGEQYF
TRBV5-1	NA	few	TRBJ2-3	TGCGCCAGCAGCTCACCCGCAGATACGCAGTATTTT	CASSSPADTQYF
TRBV4-1	NA	many	TRBJ2-1	TGCGCCAGCAGCCCATCCCTGGGCGGGACCGGCGTGGGCGATGAGCAGTTCTTC	CASSPSLGGTGVGDEQFF
TRBV5-1	NA	few	TRBJ2-7	TGCGCCAGCAGAGGAGCGGCCTCTTACGAGCAGTACTTC	CASRGAASYEQYF
TRBV5-1	NA	NA	TRBJ1-2	TGCGCCAGCAGCTTAACAGGGAACCCAGTCTATGGCTACACCTTC	CASSLTGNPVYGYTF
TRBV28	NA	NA	TRBJ2-4	TGTGCCAGCGGCCTGGAATTAGCCAAAAACATTCAGTACTTC	CASGLELAKNIQYF
TRBV30	TRBD1	NA	TRBJ2-3	TGTGCCTGGAGTGGAGACAGGGGGCAGGATACGCAGTATTTT	CAWSGDRGQDTQYF
TRBV3-1	NA	many	TRBJ2-6	TGTGCCAGCACCCCCAGACCCTTTGGGTCTGGGGCCAACGTCCTGACTTTC	CASTPRPFGSGANVLTF
TRBV9	NA	many	TRBJ2-1	TGTGCCAGCAGCGTAGAGCGTTTAATTATCGACAATGAGCAGTTCTTC	CASSVERLIIDNEQFF
TRBV29-1	NA	few	TRBJ1-1	TGCAGCGTTGATTTGAGTGACACTGAAGCTTTCTTT	CSVDLSDTEAFF
TRBV28	NA	few	TRBJ2-3	TGTGCCAGCAGGCCCGGGGGACCGAATACGCAGTATTTT	CASRPGGPNTQYF
TRBV7-8	NA	few	TRBJ1-5	TGTGCCAGCAGCTTAGTAGGGGGAGATCAGCCCCAGCATTTT	CASSLVGGDQPQHF
TRBV5-1	TRBD1	many	TRBJ2-7	TGCGCCAGCAGCCTGGGACAGGGACTCTACGAGCAGTACTTC	CASSLGQGLYEQYF
TRBV6-2/TRBV6-3	NA	few	TRBJ2-7	TGTGCCAGCAGTTATGGAACCACCTACGAGCAGTACTTC	CASSYGTTYEQYF
TRBV2	NA	once	TRBJ2-6	TGTGCCAGCGGTTCCCAACTCTTCTCTGGGGCCAACGTCCTGACTTTC	CASGSQLFSGANVLTF
TRBV12-3/TRBV12-4	NA	NA	TRBJ2-7	TGTGCCAGCAGTTTTGCCCAGGGCCGGGAGCAGTACTTC	CASSFAQGREQYF
TRBV7-9	NA	few	TRBJ2-7	TGTGCCAGCAGCGCCTCGTCCTACGAGCAGTACTTC	CASSASSYEQYF
TRBV4-2	NA	NA	TRBJ2-1	TGTGCCAGCAGCCAAGATAGCGGAATCCCCTACAATGAGCAGTTCTTC	CASSQDSGIPYNEQFF
TRBV10-3	TRBD1	many	TRBJ1-1	TGTGCCATCAGCGATGATTACAGGGGGTTGAGTAGCACTGAAGCTTTCTTT	CAISDDYRGLSSTEAFF
TRBV21-1	NA	few	TRBJ2-1	TGTGCCAGCAGCAAAGCGAGGGGAGACTCCTACAATGAGCAGTTCTTC	CASSKARGDSYNEQFF
TRBV7-2	TRBD2	few	TRBJ2-7	TGTGCCAGCAGCTTAAAGGGGACTAGCGGGAATTACGAGCAGTACTTC	CASSLKGTSGNYEQYF